The sequence of this T cell receptor (beta chain) was determined in a study of blood T cell repertoires in COVID-19 (dated by TCRdb to the early 2020s). General notes on the study: Collaborator samples came from the United States, Italy and Spain and covered acute and convalescent phases of COVID-19. The prospective study material was composed of cDNA or gDNA derived from T cells, B-cell-depleted T cells, or PBMCs. Subjects who had been exposed to COVID-19, were actively infected with it, or had recovered from it provided the deeply sampled blood TCRbeta repertoires that made up the dataset. Where available, HLA class I and class II types were taken from metadata supplied by the sample provider and were not determined by assay-based typing. Nearly every sample came with metadata listing a de-identified subject ID, COVID-19 status, age in years and sex. Samples came from the ongoing ImmuneRACE study (first 160 participants) plus 1,254 subjects from 6 global collaborators. The repertoires were released in a freely available public database meant as a resource for research on the immune response to SARS-CoV-2.

On the study overall, not on this receptor specifically: The amount of clinical and demographic metadata varied by source and participant and was provided uncurated.

TCRbeta CDR3 regions were amplified from genomic DNA by means of the immunoSEQ Assay, a bias-controlled multiplex PCR. As for the original processing: Nucleated cell counts per sample were estimated from amplification of reference gene primers within the assay. To quantify the absolute abundance of each unique TCRbeta CDR3 rearrangement, sequence reads were collapsed and filtered. Productive Simpson clonality was computed per sample as the square root of Simpson's diversity index over productive rearrangements. Here the immuneACCESS table is served through TCRdb, limited to in-frame sequences with V and J called. Missing clones are a known gap in these copies; in checked studies unresolved V genes cover under half, and the rest lacks a known reason. The V and J calls and the clone size are those of that table, but D and trimming were determined from the DNA. Here the sample has 260,000 or so clones; about 83% occur a single time. The top ten constitute about 3.8% of the sample.

With respect to this clone: It has no known antigen specificity. The sample holds no much larger clone one base away, and base qualities are not on file.

Enrolling through a virtual design, the prospective study's participants ranged in age from roughly 18 to 89 years and lived across approximately 25 United States geographic areas. To assign participants to cohorts, the prospective study relied on clinical history that participants themselves reported in a screening survey and a study questionnaire. A participant counted as exposed if, within 2 weeks of entering the study, that participant had been in contact with someone who had a PCR-confirmed or clinician-diagnosed COVID-19 case. In the prospective study, mobile phlebotomists collected whole blood, serum and a nasopharyngeal or oropharyngeal swab from each participant. Participants in the prospective study had the option to provide additional blood draws and questionnaires over a roughly two-month period. Blood samples from the prospective study were shipped frozen or at room temperature prior to DNA extraction.

V and J are trimmed by 6 bases and 5 bases, and the gene matches miss 11 bases of the junction. CDR1 and CDR2 (MDHEN, SYDVKM) derive from the germline V gene. The CDR3 runs 15 residues from the cysteine to the phenylalanine. Only CDR3 DNA remains: 45 bases, in frame from the first base. Sequences were obtained from PBMCs or T cells enriched from blood (not recorded which). The chain was built from TRBV28 and TRBJ1-1; TRBD1 lines up with 8 middle nucleotides. This sequence was found in a woman aged 40 to 55 who had been exposed to COVID-19. The CDR3 loop reads CASSRDRGGGTEAFF. The nucleotides are TGTGCCAGCAGCCGCGACAGGGGAGGGGGGACTGAAGCTTTCTTT.